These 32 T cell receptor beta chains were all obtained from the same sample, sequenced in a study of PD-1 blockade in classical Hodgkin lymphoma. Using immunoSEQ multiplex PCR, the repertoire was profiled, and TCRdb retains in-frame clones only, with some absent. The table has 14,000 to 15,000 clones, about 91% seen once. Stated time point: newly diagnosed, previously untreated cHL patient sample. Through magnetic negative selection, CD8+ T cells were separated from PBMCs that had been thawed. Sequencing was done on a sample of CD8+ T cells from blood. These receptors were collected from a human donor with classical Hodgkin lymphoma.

The CDR3 region is CASSEAGYEAFF. CDR3 DNA sequence: TGTGCCAGCAGTGAAGCGGGGTATGAAGCTTTCTTT. The chain carries TRBV6-1 and TRBJ1-1; D call uncertain. Trimming took 0 bases from V and 7 from J, leaving 6 bases between them. CDR1 and CDR2 from the germline V gene are MNHNS and SASEGT. The CDR3 runs to 12 residues.

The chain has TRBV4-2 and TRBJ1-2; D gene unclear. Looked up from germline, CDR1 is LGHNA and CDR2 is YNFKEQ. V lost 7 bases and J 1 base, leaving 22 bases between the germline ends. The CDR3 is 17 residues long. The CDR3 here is CASTPSQPPVGNYGYTF. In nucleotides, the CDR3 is TGTGCCAGCACCCCAAGCCAGCCACCCGTAGGTAACTATGGCTACACCTTC.

The CDR3 nucleotides are TGTGCCAGCAGTGATATCCAAGAGGTATGGGCTCCACCAGATGAGCAGTTCTTC. Protein: CASSDIQEVWAPPDEQFF. The chain combines TRBV25-1 with TRBJ2-1; D is unclear. With 3 bases removed from V and 8 bases from J, the gap between germline ends came to 26 bases. The CDR3 extends over 18 amino acids. Germline CDR1 and CDR2: MGHDK and SYGVNS. Full variable domain (remainder filled in from reference TRBV25-1 and TRBJ2-1): EADIYQTPRYLVIGTGKKITLECSQTMGHDKMYWYQQDPGMELHLIHYSYGVNSTEKGDLSSESTVSRIRTEHFPLTLESARPSHTSQYLCASSDIQEVWAPPDEQFFGPGTRLTVL.

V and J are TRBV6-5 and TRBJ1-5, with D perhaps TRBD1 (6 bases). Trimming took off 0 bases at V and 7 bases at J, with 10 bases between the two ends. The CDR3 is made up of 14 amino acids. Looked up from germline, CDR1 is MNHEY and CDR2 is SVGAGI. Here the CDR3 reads CASSYSETGQPQHF. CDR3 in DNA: TGTGCCAGCAGTTACTCGGAGACAGGCCAGCCCCAGCATTTT.

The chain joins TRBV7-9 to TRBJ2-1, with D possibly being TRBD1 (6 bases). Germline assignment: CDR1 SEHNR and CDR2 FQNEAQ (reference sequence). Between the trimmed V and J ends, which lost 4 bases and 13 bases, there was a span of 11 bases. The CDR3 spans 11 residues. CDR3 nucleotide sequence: TGTGCCAGCAGCTCGACAGGAGGACAGTTCTTC. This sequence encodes CASSSTGGQFF.

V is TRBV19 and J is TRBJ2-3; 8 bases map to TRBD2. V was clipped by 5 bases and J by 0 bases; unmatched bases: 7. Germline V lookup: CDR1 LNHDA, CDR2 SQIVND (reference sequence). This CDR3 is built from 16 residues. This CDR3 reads CASSFGAGGSTDTQYF. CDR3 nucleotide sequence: TGTGCCAGTAGTTTTGGCGCGGGAGGTAGCACAGATACGCAGTATTTT.

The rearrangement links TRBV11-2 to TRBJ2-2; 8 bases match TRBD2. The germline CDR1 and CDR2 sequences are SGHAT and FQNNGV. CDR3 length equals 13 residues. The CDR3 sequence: CGSAGGNTGELFF. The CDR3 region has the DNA TGTGGGTCGGCGGGAGGTAACACCGGGGAGCTGTTTTTT. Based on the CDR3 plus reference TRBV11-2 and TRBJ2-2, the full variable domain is EAGVAQSPRYKIIEKRQSVAFWCNPISGHATLYWYQQILGQGPKLLIQFQNNGVVDDSQLPKDRFSAERLKGVDSTLKIQPAKLEDSAVYLCGSAGGNTGELFFGEGSRLTVL.

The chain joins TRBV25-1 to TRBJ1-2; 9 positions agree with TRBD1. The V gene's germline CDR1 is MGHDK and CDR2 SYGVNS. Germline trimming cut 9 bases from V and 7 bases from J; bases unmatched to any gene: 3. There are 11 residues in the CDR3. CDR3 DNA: TGTGCCAGTCAGACAGGGGGTGGCTACACCTTC. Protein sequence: CASQTGGGYTF.

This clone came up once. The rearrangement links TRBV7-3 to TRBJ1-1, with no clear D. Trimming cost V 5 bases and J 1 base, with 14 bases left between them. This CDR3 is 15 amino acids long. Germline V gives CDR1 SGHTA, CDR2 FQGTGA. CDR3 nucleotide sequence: TGTGCCAGCAGCAGGCACGGTGGAGGGAACACTGAAGCTTTCTTT. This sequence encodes CASSRHGGGNTEAFF.

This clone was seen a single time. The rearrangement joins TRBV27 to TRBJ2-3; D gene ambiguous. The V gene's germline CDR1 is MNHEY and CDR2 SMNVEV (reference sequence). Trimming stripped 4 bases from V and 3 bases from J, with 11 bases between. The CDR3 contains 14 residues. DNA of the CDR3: TGTGCCAGCAGTTCCTATCGTGGGACAGATACGCAGTATTTT. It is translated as CASSSYRGTDTQYF.

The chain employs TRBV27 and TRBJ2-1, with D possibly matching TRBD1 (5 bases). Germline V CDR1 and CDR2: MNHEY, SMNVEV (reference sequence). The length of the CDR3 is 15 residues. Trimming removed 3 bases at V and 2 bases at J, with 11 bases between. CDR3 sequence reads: CASSFEGVAYNEQFF. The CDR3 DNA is TGTGCCAGCAGTTTTGAAGGGGTAGCCTACAATGAGCAGTTCTTC.

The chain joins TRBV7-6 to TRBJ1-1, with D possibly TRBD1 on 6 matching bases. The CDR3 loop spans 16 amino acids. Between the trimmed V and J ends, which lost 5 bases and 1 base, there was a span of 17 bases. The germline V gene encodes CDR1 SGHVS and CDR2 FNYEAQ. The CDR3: CASSRRPPQGNTEAFF. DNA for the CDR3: TGTGCCAGCAGCCGACGCCCCCCACAGGGGAACACTGAAGCTTTCTTT.

CDR3: CASSFLPGTQLDRPQHF. The CDR3 nucleotides are TGTGCCAGCAGTTTCCTTCCCGGGACTCAACTGGATCGGCCCCAGCATTTT. The chain couples TRBV28 to TRBJ1-5, with a tentative D call TRBD1 (5 bases). V lost 3 bases, J lost 9 bases, and 24 bases lay in between. Germline V gene data show CDR1 as MDHEN and CDR2 as SYDVKM. The CDR3 sequence is 17 residues long.

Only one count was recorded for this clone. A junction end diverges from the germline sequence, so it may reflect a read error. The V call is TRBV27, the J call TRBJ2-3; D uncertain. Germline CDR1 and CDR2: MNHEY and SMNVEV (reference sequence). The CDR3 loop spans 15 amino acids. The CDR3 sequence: CASSLSPRWQHLSHF. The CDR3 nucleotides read TGTGCCAGCAGTTTATCCCCCCGTTGGCAGCACCTCTCGCATTTT.

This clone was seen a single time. The chain's CDR3 is CASSPRQGRGTEAFF. In DNA, the CDR3 is TGCGCCAGCAGCCCAAGACAGGGCCGGGGCACTGAAGCTTTCTTT. This chain joins TRBV5-1 and TRBJ1-1; TRBD1 aligns across 7 bases. J lost 4 bases, V lost 4 bases, and 10 bases had no gene match. CDR1 and CDR2 (germline): SGHRS, YFSETQ. The CDR3 spans 15 residues. The full variable domain, rest sourced from reference TRBV5-1 and TRBJ1-1, is KAGVTQTPRYLIKTRGQQVTLSCSPISGHRSVSWYQQTPGQGLQFLFEYFSETQRNKGNFPGRFSGRQFSNSRSEMNVSTLELGDSALYLCASSPRQGRGTEAFFGQGTRLTVV.

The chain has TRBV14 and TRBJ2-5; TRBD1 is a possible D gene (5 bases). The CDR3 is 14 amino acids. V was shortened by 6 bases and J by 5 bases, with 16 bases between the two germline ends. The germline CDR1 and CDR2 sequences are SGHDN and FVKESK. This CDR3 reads CASSPTVGRETQYF. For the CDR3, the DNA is TGTGCCAGCAGTCCGACAGTAGGAAGGGAGACCCAGTACTTC. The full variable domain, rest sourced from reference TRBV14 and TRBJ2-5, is EAGVTQFPSHSVIEKGQTVTLRCDPISGHDNLYWYRRVMGKEIKFLLHFVKESKQDESGMPNNRFLAERTGGTYSTLKVQPAELEDSGVYFCASSPTVGRETQYFGPGTRLLVL.

CDR3 residues: CASSVTLGETQYF. The CDR3 region has the DNA TGTGCCAGCAGCGTTACTCTAGGGGAGACCCAGTACTTC. This sequence joins TRBV5-4 and TRBJ2-5; no firm D call. This CDR3 contains 13 residues. Germline values: CDR1 SGHNT, CDR2 YYREEE (reference sequence). Trimming left V 4 bases short and J 5 bases short, with 12 bases between. The complete variable domain, with remaining parts taken from reference TRBV5-4 and TRBJ2-5, reads ETGVTQSPTHLIKTRGQQVTLRCSSQSGHNTVSWYQQALGQGPQFIFQYYREEENGRGNFPPRFSGLQFPNYSSELNVNALELDDSALYLCASSVTLGETQYFGPGTRLLVL.

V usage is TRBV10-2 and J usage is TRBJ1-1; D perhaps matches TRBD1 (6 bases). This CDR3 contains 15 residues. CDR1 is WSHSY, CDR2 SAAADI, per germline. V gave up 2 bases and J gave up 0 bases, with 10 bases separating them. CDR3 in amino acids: CASSEPTGMNTEAFF. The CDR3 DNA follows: TGCGCCAGCAGTGAGCCAACAGGGATGAACACTGAAGCTTTCTTT.

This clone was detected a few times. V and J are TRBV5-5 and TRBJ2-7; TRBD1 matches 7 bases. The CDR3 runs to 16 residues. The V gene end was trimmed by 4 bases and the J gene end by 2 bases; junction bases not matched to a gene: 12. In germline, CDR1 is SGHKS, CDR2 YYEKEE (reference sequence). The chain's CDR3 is CASSPGWATGAYEQYF. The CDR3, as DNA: TGTGCCAGCAGCCCGGGGTGGGCCACAGGGGCCTACGAGCAGTACTTC.

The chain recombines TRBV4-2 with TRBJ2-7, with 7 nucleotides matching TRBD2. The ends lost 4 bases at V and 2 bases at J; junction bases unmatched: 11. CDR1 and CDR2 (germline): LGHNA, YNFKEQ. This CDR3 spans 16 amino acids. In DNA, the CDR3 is TGTGCCAGCAGCCCAGCCGGCGGCGGGAGCCCCTACGAGCAGTACTTC. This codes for CASSPAGGGSPYEQYF.

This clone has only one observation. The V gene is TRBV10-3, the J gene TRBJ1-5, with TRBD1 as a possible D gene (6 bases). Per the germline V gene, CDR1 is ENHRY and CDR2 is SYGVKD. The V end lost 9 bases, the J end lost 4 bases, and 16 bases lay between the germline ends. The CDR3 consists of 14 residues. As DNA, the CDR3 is TGTGCCATAGGGGGGGGCGGTTGGAATCAGCCCCAGCATTTT. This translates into CAIGGGGWNQPQHF.

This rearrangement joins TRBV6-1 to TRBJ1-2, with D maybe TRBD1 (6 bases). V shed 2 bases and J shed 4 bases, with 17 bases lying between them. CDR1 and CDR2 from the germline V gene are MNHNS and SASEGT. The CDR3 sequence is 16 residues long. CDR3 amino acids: CASSEMRGGGGYGYTF. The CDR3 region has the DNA TGTGCCAGCAGTGAAATGCGGGGAGGGGGAGGCTATGGCTACACCTTC.

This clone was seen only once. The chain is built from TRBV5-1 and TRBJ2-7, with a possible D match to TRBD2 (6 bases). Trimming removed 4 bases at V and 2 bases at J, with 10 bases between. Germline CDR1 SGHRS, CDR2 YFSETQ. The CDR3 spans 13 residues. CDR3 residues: CASSITGAYEQYF. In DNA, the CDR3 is TGCGCCAGCAGCATAACGGGAGCCTACGAGCAGTACTTC.

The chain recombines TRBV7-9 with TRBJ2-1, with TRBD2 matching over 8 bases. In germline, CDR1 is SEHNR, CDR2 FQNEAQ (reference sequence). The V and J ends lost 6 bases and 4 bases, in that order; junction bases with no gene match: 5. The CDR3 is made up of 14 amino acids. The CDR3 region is CASSSTGGYNEQFF. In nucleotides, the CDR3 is TGTGCCAGCAGTTCCACGGGGGGGTACAATGAGCAGTTCTTC.

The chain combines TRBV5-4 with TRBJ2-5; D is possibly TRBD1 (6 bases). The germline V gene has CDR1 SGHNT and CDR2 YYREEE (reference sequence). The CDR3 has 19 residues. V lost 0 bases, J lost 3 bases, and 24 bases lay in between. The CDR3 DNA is TGTGCCAGCAGCTTGGGAACTTTTGTGGCAGAAAGGGACAAAGAGACCCAGTACTTC. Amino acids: CASSLGTFVAERDKETQYF.

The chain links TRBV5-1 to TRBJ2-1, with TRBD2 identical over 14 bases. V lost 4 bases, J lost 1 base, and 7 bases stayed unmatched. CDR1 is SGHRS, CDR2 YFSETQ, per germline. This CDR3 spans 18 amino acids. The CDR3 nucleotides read TGCGCCAGCAGCCCCGAGGGACTAGCGGGAGTTTCCTACAATGAGCAGTTCTTC. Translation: CASSPEGLAGVSYNEQFF.

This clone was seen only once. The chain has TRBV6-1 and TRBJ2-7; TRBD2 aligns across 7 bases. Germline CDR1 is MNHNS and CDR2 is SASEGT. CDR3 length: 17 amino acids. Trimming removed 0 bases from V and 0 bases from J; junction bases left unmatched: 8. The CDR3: CASSEALAGVSSYEQYV. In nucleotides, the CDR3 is TGTGCCAGCAGTGAAGCGCTGGCGGGGGTTAGCTCCTACGAGCAGTACGTC.

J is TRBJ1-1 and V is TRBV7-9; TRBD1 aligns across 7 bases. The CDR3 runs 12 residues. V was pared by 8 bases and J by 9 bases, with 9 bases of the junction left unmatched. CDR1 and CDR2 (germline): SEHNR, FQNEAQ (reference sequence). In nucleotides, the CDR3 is TGTGCCAGCCTACCTACGGGACAGCAAGCTTTCTTT. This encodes CASLPTGQQAFF.

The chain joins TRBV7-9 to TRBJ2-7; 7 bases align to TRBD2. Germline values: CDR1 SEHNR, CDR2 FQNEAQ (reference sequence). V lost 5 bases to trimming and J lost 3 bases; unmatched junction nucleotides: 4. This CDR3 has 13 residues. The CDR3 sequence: CASSPRGVYEQYV. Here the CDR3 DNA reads TGTGCCAGCAGCCCCCGGGGGGTCTACGAGCAGTACGTC.

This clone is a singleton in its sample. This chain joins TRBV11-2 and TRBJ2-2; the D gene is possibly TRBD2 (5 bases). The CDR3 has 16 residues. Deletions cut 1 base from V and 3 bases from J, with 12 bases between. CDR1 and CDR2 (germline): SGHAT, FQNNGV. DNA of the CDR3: TGTGCCAGCAGCTTAGTGAGGGCCCCCTACACCGGGGAGCTGTTTTTT. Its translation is CASSLVRAPYTGELFF.

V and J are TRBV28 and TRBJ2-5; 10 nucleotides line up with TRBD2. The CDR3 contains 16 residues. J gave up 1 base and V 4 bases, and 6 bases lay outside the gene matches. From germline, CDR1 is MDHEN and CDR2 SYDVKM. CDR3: CASSSDLAGAQETQYF. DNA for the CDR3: TGTGCCAGCAGTTCGGACCTAGCGGGAGCCCAAGAGACCCAGTACTTC.

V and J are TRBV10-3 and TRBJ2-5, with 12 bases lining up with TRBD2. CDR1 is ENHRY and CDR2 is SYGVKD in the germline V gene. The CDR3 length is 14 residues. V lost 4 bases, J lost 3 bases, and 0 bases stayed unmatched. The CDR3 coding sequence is TGTGCCATCAGTGGGACTAGCGGGAAAGAGACCCAGTACTTC. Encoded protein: CAISGTSGKETQYF.